This TCR beta chain derives from a study of breast tumors, draining lymph nodes, adjacent tissues. General observations from the study: Luminal-like breast cancer showed significantly higher tumor–nontumor repertoire similarity than basal-like. The data were judged consistent with most tumor T cells coming from lymph node and expanding in tumor. Tumors had less TCR diversity than lymph nodes, more than nontumor tissue. That most tumor T cells come from lymph nodes remained unproven.

This CDR3 has 14 amino acids. J lost 1 base, V lost 4 bases, and 2 bases had no gene match. Germline CDR1 and CDR2: SGHNT and YYREEE (reference sequence). TCRdb re-derived calls from the multiplex PCR reads in MiXCR, one entry per CDR3 protein. The profile covers more than 50,000 distinct CDR3 sequences, with roughly 44% appearing a single time and roughly 9.1% taken by the ten largest. This clonotype was counted a single time. Its antigen remains unidentified. V usage is TRBV5-4 and J usage is TRBJ2-1; TRBD1 matches 7 bases. The sample was breast tumor tissue. The source is a female donor with breast cancer. Some clones in this sample may be carry-over from other donors' samples. CDR3 residues: CASSHRGSYNEQFF. The CDR3 DNA reads as TGTGCCAGCAGCCACAGGGGATCCTACAATGAGCAGTTCTTC. Using reference TRBV5-4 and TRBJ2-1 for the parts outside the CDR3, the full variable domain is ETGVTQSPTHLIKTRGQQVTLRCSSQSGHNTVSWYQQALGQGPQFIFQYYREEENGRGNFPPRFSGLQFPNYSSELNVNALELDDSALYLCASSHRGSYNEQFFGPGTRLTVL.